The 13 T cell receptor beta chains below all came from one sample that was sequenced in a study of regulatory T cells in long-lasting Graves disease. Time point reported: newly diagnosed GD, antithyroid drugs for less than 3 months. Researchers made the TCR library from RNA that was extracted from PBMCs. To make TCR beta libraries, researchers used iRepertoire HTBI primers and Arm-PCR of CDR3 regions. Each CDR3 protein is one row after TCRdb ran MiXCR on the multiplex PCR reads. This table holds a few hundred thousand distinct CDR3 sequences, approximately 12% found once. The data also belong to a second study, concerning T cells in Graves' hyperthyroidism and ophthalmopathy.

Sample: peripheral blood mononuclear cells (PBMCs), taken at new diagnosis, from a patient treated with antithyroid drugs. The receptor set was obtained from a man aged 25 to 40 with Graves disease.

As concerns this clonotype: A single base separates this from a much larger clone, so it may be a read error. The genes are TRBV12-3 or TRBV12-4 and TRBJ2-2; D unresolved. CDR3 length equals 15 residues. CDR3 protein: CVSSSSRVGTGELFF. The CDR3 region has the DNA TGTGTCAGCAGTTCTTCAAGAGTCGGTACCGGGGAGCTGTTTTTT.

The rearrangement joins TRBV19 to TRBJ1-2, with D unresolved. The CDR3 covers 14 residues. Germline CDR1 is LNHDA and CDR2 is SQIVND (reference sequence). V was shortened by 0 bases and J by 4 bases, with 9 bases between the two germline ends. As DNA, the CDR3 is TGTGCCAGTAGTATAGAAGACCGGAGCTATGGCTACACCTTC. Translating gives CASSIEDRSYGYTF.

This clonotype showed up many times. The chain uses TRBV20-1 and TRBJ2-5, with 8 bases identical to TRBD2. V shed 5 bases, J shed 5 bases, and the junction held 7 bases outside the gene matches. Germline CDR1 is DFQATT and CDR2 is SNEGSKA (reference sequence). The CDR3 runs 13 residues. This chain's CDR3 is CSARSGSPETQYF. The CDR3 DNA is TGCAGTGCTCGCAGCGGGAGCCCCGAGACCCAGTACTTC.

The table lists this clonotype with many counts. The V call is TRBV7-2, the J call TRBJ2-5; TRBD2 aligns across 10 bases. Germline trimming cut 7 bases from V and 5 bases from J; bases unmatched to any gene: 19. The CDR3 consists of 18 residues. CDR1 is SGHTA and CDR2 is FQGNSA in the germline V gene. The CDR3 DNA follows: TGTGCCAGCATGCGGTCTTCTATAAGCGGGAGGGTTATGGAGACCCAGTACTTC. Residues: CASMRSSISGRVMETQYF.

This clonotype came up many times. This chain connects TRBV6-1 to TRBJ2-1; 7 positions match TRBD1. Looked up from germline, CDR1 is MNHNS and CDR2 is SASEGT. Losses at the gene ends were 7 bases for V and 2 bases for J; bases not matched to a gene: 8. The CDR3 runs to 15 residues. The CDR3 spells CASTLSQGAYNEQFF. As DNA, the CDR3 is TGTGCCAGCACCCTCAGTCAGGGGGCCTACAATGAGCAGTTCTTC.

This clonotype showed up many times. The chain recombines TRBV9 with TRBJ1-5; D might be TRBD1 (6 bases). The germline V and J ends were trimmed by 0 bases and 4 bases, with 11 bases remaining between them. The CDR3 has 15 amino acids. Germline V gene lookup returns CDR1 SGDLS and CDR2 YYNGEE. The CDR3 loop reads CASSVEGGANQPQHF. The CDR3 nucleotides read TGTGCCAGCAGCGTAGAAGGGGGGGCAAATCAGCCCCAGCATTTT.

This clonotype was detected a few times. The chain recombines TRBV20-1 with TRBJ2-1; no definite D call. Trimming took off 1 base at V and 3 bases at J, with 10 bases between the two ends. In germline, CDR1 is DFQATT, CDR2 SNEGSKA (reference sequence). The CDR3 runs to 14 residues. The CDR3 sequence: CSARVTAYYNEQFF. The CDR3 DNA reads TGCAGTGCTAGAGTAACGGCGTACTACAATGAGCAGTTCTTC.

Concerning this clonotype itself: The conserved closing phenylalanine or tryptophan is absent in this CDR3, likely reflecting a read error. The V call is TRBV28, the J call TRBJ1-1; a weak D match, TRBD1 (5 bases). V was cut by 3 bases and J by 0 bases, with 23 bases left in between. The CDR3 sequence is 19 residues long. Germline V gene data show CDR1 as MDHEN and CDR2 as SYDVKM. The CDR3 here is CASSFPRQSSPTMNTEAFL. CDR3 DNA sequence: TGTGCCAGCAGTTTTCCGCGACAGTCATCTCCCACCATGAACACTGAAGCTTTCCTT.

Turning to this clonotype: This likely traces to a read error, being one base from a far larger clone. This chain connects TRBV20-1 to TRBJ2-7; perhaps D is TRBD1 or TRBD2 (5 bases each). Germline V lookup: CDR1 DFQATT, CDR2 SNEGSKA (reference sequence). The V end lost 5 bases, the J end lost 7 bases, and 18 bases lay between the germline ends. The CDR3 length is 13 residues. CDR3 coding DNA: TGCAGTGCTTGGCCTGGGAAGGGACCGGAGCAGTACTTC. Its protein product is CSAWPGKGPEQYF.

This chain joins TRBV19 and TRBJ2-7; D possibly corresponds to TRBD1 (5 bases). The V and J ends lost 3 bases and 1 base respectively, with 19 bases between them. CDR1 is LNHDA, CDR2 SQIVND, per germline (reference sequence). The CDR3 length is 17 residues. DNA of the CDR3: TGTGCCAGTAGTATCGGAACAGGTCGACCCCATTCCTACGAGCAGTACTTC. This codes for CASSIGTGRPHSYEQYF.

This clonotype occurred many times. The CDR3 loop is CAAQGQPPRVAGDEQYF. The CDR3, as DNA: TGTGCCGCCCAGGGACAACCTCCCAGGGTAGCGGGAGATGAGCAGTACTTC. The chain has TRBV6-1 and TRBJ2-7; 9 bases are a match to TRBD2. Germline trimming cut 11 bases from V and 7 bases from J; bases unmatched to any gene: 24. The CDR3 consists of 17 residues. Germline loops: CDR1 MNHNS, CDR2 SASEGT.

This clonotype was recorded at least ten times. The V call is TRBV6-1, the J call TRBJ2-3, with 13 bases matching TRBD2. The V gene end was trimmed by 7 bases and the J gene end by 0 bases; junction bases not matched to a gene: 10. CDR1 MNHNS and CDR2 SASEGT come from the germline V gene. This CDR3 spans 18 amino acids. The CDR3 DNA follows: TGTGCCAGCACAAGGGGGACTAGCGGGAAACCTAGCACAGATACGCAGTATTTT. Translation: CASTRGTSGKPSTDTQYF.

This clonotype was counted at least ten times. The chain joins TRBV6-2 or TRBV6-3 to TRBJ2-5; 8 bases map to TRBD1. V gave up 3 bases and J gave up 6 bases; unmatched junction bases: 12. The germline V gene has CDR1 MNHEY and CDR2 SVGEGT. CDR3 length: 16 residues. CDR3 bases: TGTGCCAGCAGTTATTACCTAGGACAGGGTGGGCAGACCCAGTACTTC. This sequence encodes CASSYYLGQGGQTQYF.